This T cell receptor (beta chain) was sequenced during a study of response to subunit inactivated influenza vaccine. Concerning this clonotype: The antigen is unknown.

TCRdb recomputed calls from the RT-PCR reads with MiXCR, one row per CDR3 protein. The sample contains roughly 170,000 distinct CDR3 sequences, about 9% of which appear only once. General observations from the study: The study's authors posited that every seasonal influenza vaccination enlists few new T cells.

The V end lost 4 bases, the J end lost 5 bases, and 13 bases lay between the germline ends. Germline lookup yields CDR1 SGHDT and CDR2 YYEEEE. CDR3 size: 14 residues. This sequence originates from a man aged 50-59 years who received an inactivated influenza vaccine. This chain joins TRBV5-6 and TRBJ1-5; no reliable D call. The sample in question was non-naive T cells sorted from PBMCs, obtained on the day of vaccination. DNA for the CDR3: TGTGCCAGCAGCCGGACGGGATCCGATCAGCCCCAGCATTTT. Translation: CASSRTGSDQPQHF.